This T cell receptor (beta chain) stems from a study of identical twins. Concerning this clonotype itself: The antigen is unknown.

One entry per CDR3 protein, called by TCRdb with MiXCR from the 5' RACE reads. Of just under 650,000 distinct CDR3 sequences listed, about 7.6% are singletons. The CDR3 contains 15 residues. After removal of 1 base from V and 5 bases from J, the junction contained 6 bases not matched to a gene. Germline assignment: CDR1 SQVTM and CDR2 ANQGSEA. Notes on the study in general: Analyses of zero insertions could, in part, be confounded by invariant MAIT and iNKT cells.

This sample was shared with a second study, whose subject was yellow fever vaccine responses in identical twins.

This receptor was identified in a woman younger than 35 in good health. The chain has TRBV29-1 and TRBJ1-4, with 8 bases identical to TRBD1. Source material: PBMCs. The CDR3 reads CSVEAQGALNEKLFF. Here the CDR3 DNA reads TGCAGCGTTGAAGCGCAGGGGGCCCTAAATGAAAAACTGTTTTTT.